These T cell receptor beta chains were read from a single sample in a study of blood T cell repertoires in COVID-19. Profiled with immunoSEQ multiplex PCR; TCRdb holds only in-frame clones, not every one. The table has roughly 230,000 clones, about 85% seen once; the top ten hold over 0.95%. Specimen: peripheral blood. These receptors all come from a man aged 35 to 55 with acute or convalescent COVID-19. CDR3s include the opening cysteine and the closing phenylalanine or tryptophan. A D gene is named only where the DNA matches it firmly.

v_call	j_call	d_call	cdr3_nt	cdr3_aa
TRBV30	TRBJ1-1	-	TGTGCCTGGAATCCGGGACTTCAGAACACTGAAGCTTTCTTT	CAWNPGLQNTEAFF
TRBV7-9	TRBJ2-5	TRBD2	TGTGCCAGCAGCCCCCGGGGGGGCCGGGGGGAGACCCAGTACTTC	CASSPRGGRGETQYF
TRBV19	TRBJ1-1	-	TGTGCCAGTAGAGACAGGCCCACTGAAGCTTTCTTT	CASRDRPTEAFF
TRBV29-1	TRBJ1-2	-	TGCAGCGTTGAAGATCGAAAGGAGGGGAAATGGGTCCTAGCTAACTATGGCTACACCTTC	CSVEDRKEGKWVLANYGYTF
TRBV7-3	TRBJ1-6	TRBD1	TGTGCCAGCAGCCAGACGGACAGGGGGAATTCACCCCTCCACTTT	CASSQTDRGNSPLHF
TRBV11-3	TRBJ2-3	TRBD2	TGTGCCAGCAGCTTCGGGAGCGGGGTAGATACGCAGTATTTT	CASSFGSGVDTQYF
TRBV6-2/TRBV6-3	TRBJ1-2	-	TGTGCCAGCAGTGAGGACAGTACGGCTGGCTACACCTTC	CASSEDSTAGYTF
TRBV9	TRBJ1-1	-	TGTGCCAGCAGCCCGGACCCGGGAAACACTGAAGCTTTCTTT	CASSPDPGNTEAFF
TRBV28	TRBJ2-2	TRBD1	TGTTACAAAATCCCGACAGGGGAAAACCTAAAGAACACCGGGGAGCTGTTTTTT	CYKIPTGENLKNTGELFF
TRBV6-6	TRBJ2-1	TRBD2	TGTGCCAGCAGTTACATGACTAGCGGGGGGGACAATGAGCAGTTCTTC	CASSYMTSGGDNEQFF
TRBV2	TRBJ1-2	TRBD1	TGTGCCAGCGGGACAGGGTTGCTGGATGGCTACACCTTC	CASGTGLLDGYTF
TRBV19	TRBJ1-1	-	TGTGCCAGTAGTACCAGTTGGGCAGGGGAAGCTTTCTTT	CASSTSWAGEAFF
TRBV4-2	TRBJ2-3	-	TGTGCCAGCAGCGACGGGTTCGATACGCAGTATTTT	CASSDGFDTQYF